There are many counts of the clone carrying this TCR beta chain. Its target is unknown. The data derive from a study of T-cell reconstitution after alpha-beta-depleted transplantation in children. The study, taken as a whole, reports: T-cell numbers and diversity one year post-transplant derived largely from freshly generated T cells. About two months after transplant, alpha-beta T cells reportedly came from several hundred expanded graft clones. The study traced high day-60 TCRbeta diversity in some patients to surviving recipient T cells and thymic progenitors.

Unique molecular identifiers tagged the TCRbeta library. TCRdb re-derived calls from the PCR reads in MiXCR, one entry per CDR3 protein. The sample lists about 70,000 distinct CDR3 sequences; approximately 10% were seen once. The trim removed 3 bases at V and 4 bases at J, leaving 4 bases unmatched. Germline values: CDR1 LGHNA, CDR2 YSLEER. This CDR3 has 15 amino acids. The TCR was taken from a boy younger than 18 with acute myeloid leukemia, due to receive a stem cell transplant. The material was PBMCs, obtained before TCRalphabeta/CD19-depleted stem cell transplant. The rearrangement uses TRBV4-3 and TRBJ1-2; 11 bases map to TRBD1. This CDR3 is CASSQGQGDGYGYTF. For the CDR3, the DNA is TGCGCCAGCAGCCAGGGACAGGGGGACGGCTATGGCTACACCTTC.